This T cell receptor (beta chain) was identified during a study of tumor and adjacent non-tumor tissue in lung cancer (dated by TCRdb to the late 2010s). With regard to the full study: By cancer type, the cohort comprised around 11 adenocarcinoma patients, 2 squamous cell carcinoma patients and 1 small cell lung cancer patient. Using bulk TCRbeta repertoires from some 16 lung cancer patients, the study set lung tumor tissue side by side with matched distant non-tumor lung tissue. Ages among the roughly 15 patients ranged from about 31 to 80 years, there were approximately ten men and 5 women, and disease was at TNM stage I to III. TCRbeta CDR3 sequencing was performed on approximately 30 paired specimens, with one tumor sample and one normal lung sample collected per patient. Sequencing generated a total of approximately 130,000,000 productive TCRbeta reads, averaging about 4.2 million reads per sample. The study at large found these results: Peripheral blood was not sequenced, so blood TCRbeta repertoires in these lung cancer patients were not examined. TCR diversity was significantly higher in younger patients, and greater tumor TCR diversity was associated with shorter overall survival and shorter disease-free survival. The cohort had only about 14 patients, and the authors noted that larger samples and more detailed clinical data are needed. Tumor tissue showed significantly greater TCR diversity (inverse Simpson) than normal lung tissue (approximately 430 vs 150, P = 0.0075, Mann-Whitney U test). A significantly larger cumulative share of the repertoire was made up by the top 100 clones in normal lung than in tumor tissue. Neither the sequencing platform nor unique molecular identifiers are mentioned in the methods.

The protocol used for the library was multiplex PCR. TCRdb shows the sequencer as Illumina HiSeq 2500. TCRbeta libraries were constructed through three rounds of nested PCR with primers (Table S4) according to protocols adapted from ARM-PCR. Before sequencing, PCR products of 200-500 bp were cut from the gel and purified using the QIAquick gel extraction kit. The authors processed their data as follows. Reads were cleaned with Trimmomatic, merged with FLASH into complete CDR3 sequences, and assigned to V(D)J germline segments with MiTCR. VDJtools was used to compute clonal diversity as the inverse Simpson's index. In-frame sequences lacking a premature stop codon were counted as productive reads. TCRdb redid the processing of the public reads, applying fastp at Q25 and MiXCR, and retained in-frame beta chains. CDR3 protein sequences are deduplicated, and each keeps its most common genes and DNA. The V and J calls were determined by TCRdb, not by the authors. The sample records some 120,000 distinct CDR3 sequences, over 65% of which are singletons. Around 13% of the sample is in the top ten clones.

In the case of this clonotype: No cognate antigen has been identified for it. A junction boundary mismatches the germline segment, possibly from a read error.

RNA was extracted from bulk unsorted tissue and checked for quality with a NanoDrop ND-1000 and an Agilent 2100. Newly diagnosed lung cancer patients without prior chemotherapy who had been admitted for thoracic surgery in China between August and November 2014 were enrolled as donors. Patients who had received previous radiotherapy or chemotherapy, or who had another concurrent cancer, were excluded from the study. Pieces of surgical tissue measuring about 1-2.2 cm3 were kept in RNAlater solution and stored at -80 degrees C until use. Sequences were obtained from lung tumor tissue. The TCR originated in a man aged 25 to 40 with non-small cell lung cancer.

The DNA is as follows: TGCAGCGTGGATCGGGACACCGCCCCGTTTGATGGCTACATCTTC. This encodes CSVDRDTAPFDGYIF. The chain is encoded by TRBV29-1 joined to TRBJ1-2; matching of 6 bases hints at TRBD1 as the D gene. In the germline V gene, CDR1 corresponds to SQVTM and CDR2 to ANQGSEA. There are 15 amino acids in the CDR3, from cysteine to phenylalanine inclusive. CDR3 DNA only is kept here, 45 bases in frame from base 1.